This TCR beta chain is drawn from a study of long-term antiretroviral therapy in people with HIV. Germline V gene data show CDR1 as SGHTA and CDR2 as FQGNSA. The V gene end was trimmed by 4 bases and the J gene end by 2 bases; junction bases not matched to a gene: 5. This CDR3 spans 15 amino acids. Per donor, a minimum of one pre-ART and a minimum of two post-ART PBMC samples were available. An immunoSEQ assay, version v3.0, was performed at survey level. For every sample, sequencing targeted roughly 40,000-50,000 T-cell genomes. Assay used: immunoSEQ multiplex PCR; TCRdb lists only in-frame clones, some missing. The sample carries approximately 26,000 clones, 75% to 90% recorded once. Study conclusions and caveats: Upon ART, diversity increased but remained lower than transplant donor controls.

About this clone: What it binds is unknown.

The chain has TRBV7-2 and TRBJ2-1, with 7 bases aligning to TRBD1. The material sequenced was unsorted PBMCs, taken 2.9 years after starting antiretroviral therapy. The clonotype comes from a man between 50 and 59 years old with HIV. The CDR3 region has the DNA TGTGCCAGCAGCTACCGACAGGGCACCTACAATGAGCAGTTCTTC. Its protein product is CASSYRQGTYNEQFF.